This T cell receptor (beta chain) was recovered during a study of T-cell reconstitution after alpha-beta-depleted transplantation in children. Points from the study as a whole: Certain patients had high TCRbeta diversity at day 60, and it came from recipient T cells and thymic progenitors that survived. Expanded clones from the graft, numbering several hundred, reportedly supplied alpha-beta T cells about two months after transplant. By one year post-transplant, T-cell counts and diversity largely arose from T cells that were newly produced.

The germline V gene encodes CDR1 MNHEY and CDR2 SMNVEV (reference sequence). Trimming removed 3 bases at V and 9 bases at J, with 20 bases between. The CDR3 sequence is 15 residues long. During its preparation, the TCRbeta library received unique molecular identifiers. One entry per CDR3 protein, called by TCRdb with MiXCR from the PCR reads. The data hold around 440,000 distinct CDR3 sequences, with roughly 10% observed a single time. A few counts support this clonotype. The antigen is unknown. This specimen was PBMCs, taken before TCRalphabeta/CD19-depleted stem cell transplant. The origin of this receptor is a child aged 2-15 years with inherited bone marrow failure, due to receive a stem cell transplant. This chain connects TRBV27 to TRBJ1-1; D ambiguous. CDR3: CASSLSGSLRRQAFF. CDR3 DNA sequence: TGTGCCAGCAGTTTGTCCGGGAGCCTGAGACGCCAAGCTTTCTTT.